The 9 T cell receptor beta chains in this list originate from one sample, sequenced in a study of radiation and T cells in renal cell carcinoma. Time point defined: baseline pretreatment blood. The treatment is: 15 Gy SBRT to primary tumor, nephrectomy 4 weeks later. Using immunoSEQ multiplex PCR, the repertoire was profiled, and TCRdb retains in-frame clones only, with some absent. The sample has roughly 130,000 clones; nearly 90% are singletons. The specimen was blood, collected from a patient whose treatment included radiotherapy and nephrectomy. These receptors came from a woman between 45 and 65 years old with renal cell carcinoma.

The J gene is TRBJ2-2, the V gene TRBV7-9, with D maybe TRBD2 (5 bases). Trimming removed 4 bases from V and 3 bases from J, with 18 bases in between. CDR1 is SEHNR and CDR2 is FQNEAQ in the germline V gene (reference sequence). This CDR3 has 17 amino acids. The CDR3 region is CASSSMGDPADTGELFF. CDR3 DNA sequence: TGTGCCAGCAGCTCTATGGGAGACCCGGCGGACACCGGGGAGCTGTTTTTT. The full variable domain, its missing parts supplied by reference TRBV7-9 and TRBJ2-2, is DTGVSQNPRHKITKRGQNVTFRCDPISEHNRLYWYRQTLGQGPEFLTYFQNEAQLEKSRLLSDRFSAERPKGSFSTLEIQRTEQGDSAMYLCASSSMGDPADTGELFFGEGSRLTVL.

CDR3 sequence: CASSVERNSPLHF. For the CDR3, the DNA is TGTGCCAGCAGCGTAGAGAGAAATTCACCCCTCCACTTT. This chain joins TRBV9 and TRBJ1-6, with D unresolved. The V end was cut by 0 bases, the J end by 7 bases, with 5 bases between. Germline values: CDR1 SGDLS, CDR2 YYNGEE. This CDR3 has 13 amino acids.

The V call is TRBV18, the J call TRBJ1-1, with 9 bases that match TRBD1. Germline values: CDR1 KGHSH, CDR2 LQKENI. V lost 3 bases, J lost 10 bases, and 3 bases stayed unmatched. CDR3 length: 12 amino acids. The DNA for the CDR3 is TGTGCCAGCTCACCCGACAGGGGGAGAGCTTTCTTT. It translates to CASSPDRGRAFF.

This clone appeared a single time. The chain couples TRBV11-2 to TRBJ1-1, with D perhaps matching TRBD1 (5 bases). V lost 4 bases to trimming and J lost 4 bases, with 16 bases between them. The CDR3 totals 15 residues. Per germline, CDR1 SGHAT and CDR2 FQNNGV. The CDR3 region is CASSSPRQGGTEAFF. CDR3 nucleotides: TGTGCCAGCAGCTCTCCCCGGCAGGGTGGCACTGAAGCTTTCTTT.

This chain links TRBV7-8 with TRBJ2-1; 7 bases are shared with TRBD2. V shed 5 bases, J shed 2 bases, and the junction held 9 bases outside the gene matches. The CDR3 covers 16 residues. Germline CDR1 SGHVS, CDR2 FQNEAQ. The CDR3 loop reads CASSPTHRGAYNEQFF. The CDR3 bases are TGTGCCAGCAGCCCTACCCACCGGGGGGCCTACAATGAGCAGTTCTTC.

The gene calls are TRBV4-1 and TRBJ2-2; D call uncertain. The V and J ends lost 4 bases and 0 bases respectively, with 6 bases between them. The CDR3 has 14 amino acids. Germline CDR1 is MGHRA and CDR2 is YSYEKL. CDR3 residues: CASSPQANTGELFF. Here the CDR3 DNA reads TGCGCCAGCAGCCCCCAGGCGAACACCGGGGAGCTGTTTTTT.

The chain couples TRBV7-3 to TRBJ2-2; D not certain. This CDR3 is 15 amino acids long. Germline V lookup: CDR1 SGHTA, CDR2 FQGTGA. Trimming left V 2 bases short and J 0 bases short, with 7 bases between. The CDR3 nucleotides are TGTGCCAGCAGCTTAGACGGTCCGAACACCGGGGAGCTGTTTTTT. Translation gives CASSLDGPNTGELFF.

This rearrangement joins TRBV5-1 to TRBJ1-1; unclear D gene. This CDR3 region has 14 residues. The germline gives CDR1 SGHRS, CDR2 YFSETQ. V was shortened by 4 bases and J by 0 bases, with 10 bases between the two germline ends. Written as DNA, the CDR3 is TGCGCCAGCAGCCCTGAGATGATGAACACTGAAGCTTTCTTT. Translation: CASSPEMMNTEAFF. The full variable domain, in which reference TRBV5-1 and TRBJ1-1 provide the parts outside the CDR3, is KAGVTQTPRYLIKTRGQQVTLSCSPISGHRSVSWYQQTPGQGLQFLFEYFSETQRNKGNFPGRFSGRQFSNSRSEMNVSTLELGDSALYLCASSPEMMNTEAFFGQGTRLTVV.

The CDR3 reads CASSMQRGSYNEQFF. The CDR3 DNA is TGTGCCAGTAGTATGCAGCGGGGGTCTTACAATGAGCAGTTCTTC. This rearrangement joins TRBV19 to TRBJ2-1; 8 bases fit TRBD2. The CDR3 sequence is 15 residues long. Trimming at V came to 3 bases and at J to 4 bases, leaving 5 bases not matched to a gene. Looked up from germline, CDR1 is LNHDA and CDR2 is SQIVND (reference sequence).